These 29 T cell receptor beta chains share one sample of origin, sequenced in a study of T-cell reconstitution after alpha-beta-depleted transplantation in children. Unique molecular identifiers were used to barcode this TCRbeta library. TCRdb called the PCR reads again in MiXCR, with one record for every CDR3 protein. The sample records 670,000 or so distinct CDR3 sequences, less than 15% being singletons. The source was PBMCs, collected before TCRalphabeta/CD19-depleted stem cell transplant. These receptors all stem from a girl aged 2-15 years with congenital amegakaryocytic thrombocytopenia, due to receive a stem cell transplant.

The CDR3, as DNA: TGTGCCAGCAGCTCCGGGACAGATACTCTCACAGATACGCAGTATTTT. This gives the protein CASSSGTDTLTDTQYF. The J gene is TRBJ2-3, the V gene TRBV7-3; 7 nucleotides align to TRBD1. The junction had 9 bases not matched to a gene; V was cut back by 4 bases and J by 2 bases. Looked up from germline, CDR1 is SGHTA and CDR2 is FQGTGA. CDR3 length: 16 amino acids.

This clonotype showed up just a few times. DNA of the CDR3: TGTGCCAGCAGTTCGCTTCTGGGGATCGGAAATTCACCCCTCCACTTT. This sequence encodes CASSSLLGIGNSPLHF. The V call is TRBV27, the J call TRBJ1-6; D not certain. This CDR3 has 16 amino acids. Germline V CDR1 and CDR2: MNHEY, SMNVEV (reference sequence). The germline V and J ends were trimmed by 4 bases and 7 bases, with 17 bases remaining between them.

In this sample, this clonotype turned up many times. The J gene is TRBJ2-5, the V gene TRBV20-1, with 7 nucleotides matching TRBD2. Trimming cost V 5 bases and J 3 bases; bases outside gene matches: 6. The CDR3 loop spans 13 amino acids. CDR1 and CDR2 (germline): DFQATT, SNEGSKA (reference sequence). CDR3 sequence reads: CSAHSGYKETQYF. The CDR3 DNA reads TGCAGTGCTCATAGCGGGTACAAAGAGACCCAGTACTTC.

This clonotype occurred many times. The chain combines TRBV7-9 with TRBJ1-6; D remains ambiguous. Germline V gives CDR1 SEHNR, CDR2 FQNEAQ (reference sequence). This CDR3 has 14 amino acids. V was trimmed by 1 base and J by 8 bases, leaving 9 bases between them. The CDR3 reads CASSLGYGDSPLHF. CDR3 nucleotide sequence: TGTGCCAGCAGCTTAGGCTACGGAGATTCACCCCTCCACTTT.

This chain uses TRBV29-1 with TRBJ2-3; D ambiguous. This CDR3 comprises 14 residues. Germline CDR1 is SQVTM and CDR2 is ANQGSEA. The V gene lost 1 base and the J gene lost 3 bases, with 11 bases spanning the gap. The CDR3 sequence: CSVEGQHHTDTQYF. The DNA of the CDR3 is TGCAGCGTTGAAGGGCAACACCATACAGATACGCAGTATTTT.

This clonotype appeared a few times. The chain employs TRBV29-1 and TRBJ2-2, with a possible D match to TRBD2 (7 bases). The CDR3 length is 15 residues. Germline V CDR1 and CDR2: SQVTM, ANQGSEA. V was clipped by 6 bases and J by 4 bases, with 18 bases between them. The CDR3 reads CSVLSFGGRTGELFF. As DNA, the CDR3 is TGCAGCGTCCTATCGTTCGGGGGGCGCACCGGGGAGCTGTTTTTT.

The table lists this clonotype with many counts. This chain connects TRBV7-2 to TRBJ2-1, with 7 nucleotides matching TRBD2. The CDR3 runs 15 residues. Germline loops: CDR1 SGHTA, CDR2 FQGNSA. Losses at the gene ends were 2 bases for V and 5 bases for J; bases not matched to a gene: 6. The CDR3 bases are TGTGCCAGCAGCTTATGGGCTAGCGGAAACAATGAGCAGTTCTTC. This codes for CASSLWASGNNEQFF. Using reference TRBV7-2 and TRBJ2-1 for the parts outside the CDR3, the full variable domain is GAGVSQSPSNKVTEKGKDVELRCDPISGHTALYWYRQSLGQGLEFLIYFQGNSAPDKSGLPSDRFSAERTGGSVSTLTIQRTQQEDSAVYLCASSLWASGNNEQFFGPGTRLTVL.

This chain links TRBV20-1 with TRBJ2-1; 12 nucleotides line up with TRBD2. Trimming at V came to 3 bases and at J to 1 base, leaving 7 bases not matched to a gene. The CDR3 runs 17 residues. Germline V gives CDR1 DFQATT, CDR2 SNEGSKA (reference sequence). CDR3 residues: CSASSLAGGSSYNEQFF. CDR3 nucleotide sequence: TGCAGTGCTAGTTCCCTAGCGGGGGGGTCGTCCTACAATGAGCAGTTCTTC.

This clonotype was recorded at least ten times. V is TRBV10-3 and J is TRBJ1-1, with 7 bases matching TRBD1. In germline, CDR1 is ENHRY, CDR2 SYGVKD. Trimming at V came to 8 bases and at J to 6 bases, leaving 0 bases not matched to a gene. The CDR3 loop spans 10 amino acids. The CDR3 spells CAIGTAEAFF. As DNA, the CDR3 is TGTGCCATCGGGACAGCTGAAGCTTTCTTT.

This clonotype was seen only a few times. The chain employs TRBV7-2 and TRBJ2-1; 7 bases map to TRBD1. Germline CDR1 reads SGHTA; CDR2 reads FQGNSA. The CDR3 extends over 15 amino acids. With V trimmed by 5 bases and J by 9 bases, 13 bases remained unmatched. DNA of the CDR3: TGTGCCAGCAGCCGAAGGGGGCTGACAACTCCTGAGCAGTTCTTC. It specifies CASSRRGLTTPEQFF.

This rearrangement joins TRBV7-6 to TRBJ2-7, with 12 nucleotides matching TRBD2. CDR3 size: 17 residues. Germline values: CDR1 SGHVS, CDR2 FNYEAQ. V lost 2 bases and J lost 2; bases outside the gene matches: 7. CDR3 amino acids: CASSLSPTSGSAYEQYF. Written as DNA, the CDR3 is TGTGCCAGCAGCTTAAGCCCGACTAGCGGGAGCGCCTACGAGCAGTACTTC. The full variable domain, in which reference TRBV7-6 and TRBJ2-7 provide the parts outside the CDR3, is GAGVSQSPRYKVTKRGQDVALRCDPISGHVSLYWYRQALGQGPEFLTYFNYEAQQDKSGLPNDRFSAERPEGSISTLTIQRTEQRDSAMYRCASSLSPTSGSAYEQYFGPGTRLTVT.

At least ten counts were recorded for this clonotype. V usage is TRBV29-1 and J usage is TRBJ2-1; D unclear. Per germline, CDR1 SQVTM and CDR2 ANQGSEA. V lost 5 bases and J 0 bases, leaving 14 bases between the germline ends. The CDR3 covers 15 residues. The DNA for the CDR3 is TGCAGCGTTCCACGCCCACGGAGCTCCTACAATGAGCAGTTCTTC. This gives the protein CSVPRPRSSYNEQFF.

A few counts support this clonotype. The chain couples TRBV20-1 to TRBJ2-5, with 7 bases identical to TRBD2. CDR3 length: 18 amino acids. J was trimmed by 1 base and V by 0 bases; bases with no gene match: 14. Germline assignment: CDR1 DFQATT and CDR2 SNEGSKA (reference sequence). The CDR3 DNA reads TGCAGTGCTAGAGATCTTGAAATTCGGGGACTACCCCAAGAGACCCAGTACTTC. Its protein product is CSARDLEIRGLPQETQYF.

This clonotype has ten or more counts. The V gene is TRBV7-8, the J gene TRBJ2-1; D call uncertain. The V gene lost 5 bases and the J gene lost 4 bases, with 6 bases spanning the gap. The CDR3 extends over 12 amino acids. Looked up from germline, CDR1 is SGHVS and CDR2 is FQNEAQ. CDR3 sequence: CASSQIYNEQFF. The CDR3 nucleotides read TGTGCCAGCAGCCAAATTTACAATGAGCAGTTCTTC.

In the case of this clonotype: This sequence may be a read error, since a much larger clone differs from it by one base. The chain employs TRBV5-1 and TRBJ2-7, with TRBD2 as a possible D gene (5 bases). CDR1 SGHRS and CDR2 YFSETQ come from the germline V gene. The length of the CDR3 is 13 residues. Deletions cut 9 bases from V and 0 bases from J, with 13 bases between. The CDR3 here is CATGSRDSYEQYF. The CDR3 DNA follows: TGCGCCACCGGGTCACGGGACTCCTACGAGCAGTACTTC.

This chain uses TRBV15 with TRBJ2-1; 9 nucleotides align to TRBD2. J was trimmed by 4 bases and V by 5 bases; bases with no gene match: 6. CDR1 is LNHNV and CDR2 is YYDKDF in the germline V gene (reference sequence). The CDR3 extends over 15 amino acids. The CDR3 DNA sequence: TGTGCCACCAGCGCACGACTAGCGGTATACAATGAGCAGTTCTTC. It yields the protein CATSARLAVYNEQFF.

V usage is TRBV5-5 and J usage is TRBJ2-1; tentatively, D is TRBD1 (7 bases). In germline, CDR1 is SGHKS, CDR2 YYEKEE (reference sequence). The germline V and J ends were trimmed by 4 bases and 8 bases, with 16 bases remaining between them. This CDR3 spans 14 amino acids. CDR3 loop: CASSGPGGLYEQFF. The CDR3 bases are TGTGCCAGCAGCGGCCCAGGGGGGTTATATGAGCAGTTCTTC.

Concerning this clonotype itself: A far larger clone lies a single base away; this is likely a read error. The V gene is TRBV6-5, the J gene TRBJ2-2; unclear D gene. V lost 2 bases and J 2 bases, leaving 3 bases between the germline ends. The germline CDR1 and CDR2 sequences are MNHEY and SVGAGI. The CDR3 is 13 amino acids. In nucleotides, the CDR3 is TGTGCCAGCAGTTACCATAACACCGGGGAGCTGTTTTTT. Its translation is CASSYHNTGELFF.

This clonotype was seen at least ten times. The chain couples TRBV6-5 to TRBJ2-7; D unresolved. The V gene's germline CDR1 is MNHEY and CDR2 SVGAGI. The CDR3 sequence is 13 residues long. Between the trimmed V and J ends, which lost 2 bases and 2 bases, there was a span of 7 bases. The CDR3 is CASSYNSPYEQYF. For the CDR3, the DNA is TGTGCCAGCAGTTACAACAGTCCCTACGAGCAGTACTTC.

V is TRBV7-9 and J is TRBJ2-7; 11 nucleotides match TRBD2. Germline V gene lookup returns CDR1 SEHNR and CDR2 FQNEAQ (reference sequence). Germline trimming cut 6 bases from V and 5 bases from J; bases unmatched to any gene: 9. This CDR3 comprises 15 residues. The CDR3 DNA is TGTGCCAGCAGTTCAAGACTAGCGGGAAGGGACGAGCAGTACTTC. This translates into CASSSRLAGRDEQYF.

This clonotype was detected a few times. J is TRBJ1-1 and V is TRBV5-1; D not certain. The CDR3 extends over 17 amino acids. V was cut by 1 base and J by 5 bases, with 21 bases left in between. Germline values: CDR1 SGHRS, CDR2 YFSETQ. CDR3 coding DNA: TGCGCCAGCAGCTTGCTCACACCGACTCTGGGAGGGACTGAAGCTTTCTTT. Its protein is CASSLLTPTLGGTEAFF.

This clonotype was recorded many times. The gene calls are TRBV27 and TRBJ2-5; D is unclear. The CDR3 is 16 residues long. Trimming removed 5 bases at V and 5 bases at J, with 21 bases between. Germline lookup yields CDR1 MNHEY and CDR2 SMNVEV (reference sequence). The CDR3 DNA is TGTGCCAGCAGTCTCCTCCGCCCGACCCGGTTGGAGACCCAGTACTTC. It is translated as CASSLLRPTRLETQYF.

This clonotype was detected many times. The CDR3 sequence: CASSYGPNYGYTF. In DNA form, the CDR3 reads TGTGCCAGCAGTTACGGGCCTAACTATGGCTACACCTTC. The chain employs TRBV6-5 and TRBJ1-2; no firm D call. Between the trimmed V and J ends, which lost 2 bases and 0 bases, there was a span of 4 bases. The CDR3 is 13 residues long. Germline assignment: CDR1 MNHEY and CDR2 SVGAGI.

This clonotype appeared many times. This chain links TRBV6-5 with TRBJ1-6; D gene unclear. This CDR3 spans 17 amino acids. V shed 0 bases and J shed 10 bases, with 19 bases lying between them. Germline-derived CDR1 and CDR2 are MNHEY and SVGAGI. CDR3 sequence: CASSYSLREGGRSPLHF. CDR3 sequence (DNA): TGTGCCAGCAGTTACTCGTTACGGGAGGGTGGTAGATCACCCCTCCACTTT.

In its sample, this clonotype was seen many times. J is TRBJ2-1 and V is TRBV7-3; TRBD1 agrees at 7 bases. The junction had 7 bases not matched to a gene; V was cut back by 2 bases and J by 6 bases. Germline loops: CDR1 SGHTA, CDR2 FQGTGA. This CDR3 is 15 amino acids long. The CDR3 here is CASSLEGGAGNEQFF. In DNA form, the CDR3 reads TGTGCCAGCAGCTTAGAAGGGGGCGCAGGCAATGAGCAGTTCTTC.

This clonotype has just one count. The chain is built from TRBV29-1 and TRBJ2-6; the D gene could be TRBD1 or TRBD2 (5 bases each). The CDR3 is made up of 14 amino acids. Looked up from germline, CDR1 is SQVTM and CDR2 is ANQGSEA. V lost 0 bases to trimming and J lost 4 bases, with 7 bases between them. This chain's CDR3 is CSVEEGEGANVLTF. In nucleotides, the CDR3 is TGCAGCGTTGAAGAGGGGGAGGGGGCCAACGTCCTGACTTTC.

This clonotype was found a few times. The CDR3 reads CSAEKRRERAFF. As DNA, the CDR3 is TGCAGTGCTGAAAAGCGTAGGGAGAGGGCGTTCTTC. The chain uses TRBV20-1 and TRBJ2-1; tentative D call: TRBD2 (5 bases). Per germline, CDR1 DFQATT and CDR2 SNEGSKA (reference sequence). V lost 5 bases and J lost 15, with 20 bases in between. The CDR3 loop spans 12 amino acids.

For the CDR3, the DNA is TGCGCCAGCAGTCCCCTGGTGGGAGGGCCATCCTACAATGAGCAGTTCTTC. Protein product: CASSPLVGGPSYNEQFF. The rearrangement uses TRBV5-1 and TRBJ2-1; 7 bases align to TRBD2. The CDR3 is 17 amino acids. The J segment lost 1 base and the V segment lost 5 bases, leaving 12 bases of the junction unmatched. The germline V gene has CDR1 SGHRS and CDR2 YFSETQ.

This clonotype occurred many times. This rearrangement joins TRBV5-1 to TRBJ1-5, with TRBD1 matching over 8 bases. The V gene end was trimmed by 0 bases and the J gene end by 3 bases; junction bases not matched to a gene: 5. CDR3 length equals 16 residues. CDR1 is SGHRS, CDR2 YFSETQ, per germline. CDR3 nucleotide sequence: TGCGCCAGCAGCTTGGAACCAGGGGGCTACAATCAGCCCCAGCATTTT. Encoded protein: CASSLEPGGYNQPQHF.